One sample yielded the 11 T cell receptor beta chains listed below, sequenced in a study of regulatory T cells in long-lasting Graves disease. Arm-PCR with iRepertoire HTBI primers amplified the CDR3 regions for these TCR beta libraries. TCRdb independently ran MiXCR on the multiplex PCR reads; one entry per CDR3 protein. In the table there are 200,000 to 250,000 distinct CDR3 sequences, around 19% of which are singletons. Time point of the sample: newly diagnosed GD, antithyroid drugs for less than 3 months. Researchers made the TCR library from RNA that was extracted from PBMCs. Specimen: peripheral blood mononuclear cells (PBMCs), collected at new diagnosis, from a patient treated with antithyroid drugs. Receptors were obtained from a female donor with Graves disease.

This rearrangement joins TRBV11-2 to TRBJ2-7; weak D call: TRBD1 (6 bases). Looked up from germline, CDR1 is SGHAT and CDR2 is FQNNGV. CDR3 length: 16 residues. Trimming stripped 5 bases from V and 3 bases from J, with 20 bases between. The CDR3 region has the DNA TGTGCCAGCAGCCCCATTGGGGGCCAAGGGCTCTACGAGCAGTACTTC. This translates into CASSPIGGQGLYEQYF. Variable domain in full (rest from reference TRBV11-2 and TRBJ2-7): EAGVAQSPRYKIIEKRQSVAFWCNPISGHATLYWYQQILGQGPKLLIQFQNNGVVDDSQLPKDRFSAERLKGVDSTLKIQPAKLEDSAVYLCASSPIGGQGLYEQYFGPGTRLTVT.

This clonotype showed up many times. CDR3 nucleotides: TGTGCCAGCAGCTTTACCGGACCAGGAGGCGAGCAGTACTTC. Translated: CASSFTGPGGEQYF. The chain has TRBV7-3 and TRBJ2-7; TRBD2 is a possible D gene (5 bases). CDR1 is SGHTA and CDR2 is FQGTGA in the germline V gene. Trimming removed 3 bases from V and 6 bases from J, with 15 bases in between. The CDR3 extends over 14 amino acids. The variable domain in full, with the rest retrieved from reference TRBV7-3 and TRBJ2-7, is GAGVSQTPSNKVTEKGKYVELRCDPISGHTALYWYRQSLGQGPEFLIYFQGTGAADDSGLPNDRFFAVRPEGSVSTLKIQRTERGDSAVYLCASSFTGPGGEQYFGPGTRLTVT.

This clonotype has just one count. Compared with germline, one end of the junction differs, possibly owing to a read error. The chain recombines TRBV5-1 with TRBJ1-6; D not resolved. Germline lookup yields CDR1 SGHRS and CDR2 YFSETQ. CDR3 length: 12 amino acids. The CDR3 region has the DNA TGCGTCAGCAGCTTCTCCGGGCAGGTCCTCCACTTT. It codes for CVSSFSGQVLHF.

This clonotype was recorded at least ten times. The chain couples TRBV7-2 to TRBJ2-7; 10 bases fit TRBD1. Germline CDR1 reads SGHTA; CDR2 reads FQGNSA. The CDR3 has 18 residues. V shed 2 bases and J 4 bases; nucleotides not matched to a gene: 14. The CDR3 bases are TGTGCCAGCAGCTTACAAGGGTTGCCGGGACAGGGGCGATACGAGCAGTACTTC. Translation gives CASSLQGLPGQGRYEQYF. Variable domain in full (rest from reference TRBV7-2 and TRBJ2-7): GAGVSQSPSNKVTEKGKDVELRCDPISGHTALYWYRQSLGQGLEFLIYFQGNSAPDKSGLPSDRFSAERTGGSVSTLTIQRTQQEDSAVYLCASSLQGLPGQGRYEQYFGPGTRLTVT.

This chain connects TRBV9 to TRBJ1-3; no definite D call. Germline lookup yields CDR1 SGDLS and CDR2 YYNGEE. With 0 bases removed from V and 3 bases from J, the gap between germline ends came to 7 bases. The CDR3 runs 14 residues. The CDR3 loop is CASSVEGFGNTIYF. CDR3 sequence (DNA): TGTGCCAGCAGCGTAGAAGGGTTTGGAAACACCATATATTTT.

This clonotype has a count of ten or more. CDR3 in amino acids: CASIQGVAGAKETQYF. The CDR3 DNA is TGTGCCAGCATCCAGGGAGTAGCGGGCGCTAAAGAGACCCAGTACTTC. The chain employs TRBV7-2 and TRBJ2-5; 7 bases align to TRBD2. Germline trimming cut 7 bases from V and 3 bases from J; bases unmatched to any gene: 14. There are 16 residues in the CDR3. Per germline, CDR1 SGHTA and CDR2 FQGNSA. The full variable domain, its missing parts supplied by reference TRBV7-2 and TRBJ2-5, is GAGVSQSPSNKVTEKGKDVELRCDPISGHTALYWYRQSLGQGLEFLIYFQGNSAPDKSGLPSDRFSAERTGGSVSTLTIQRTQQEDSAVYLCASIQGVAGAKETQYFGPGTRLLVL.

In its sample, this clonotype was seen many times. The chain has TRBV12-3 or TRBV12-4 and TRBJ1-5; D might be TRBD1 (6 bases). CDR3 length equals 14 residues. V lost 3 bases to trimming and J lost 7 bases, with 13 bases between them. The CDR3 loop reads CASSFRGRLQPQHF. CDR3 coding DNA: TGTGCCAGCAGTTTCAGGGGAAGGTTGCAGCCCCAGCATTTT.

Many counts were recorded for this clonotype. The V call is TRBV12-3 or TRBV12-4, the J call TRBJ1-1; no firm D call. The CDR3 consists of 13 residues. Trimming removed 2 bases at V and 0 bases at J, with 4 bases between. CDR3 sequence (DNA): TGTGCCAGCAGTTTATTGGTGAACACTGAAGCTTTCTTT. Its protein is CASSLLVNTEAFF.

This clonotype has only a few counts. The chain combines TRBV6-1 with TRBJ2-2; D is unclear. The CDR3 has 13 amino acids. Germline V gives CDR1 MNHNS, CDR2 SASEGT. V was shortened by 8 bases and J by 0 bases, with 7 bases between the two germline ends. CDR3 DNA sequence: TGTGCCAGCGGCCAAGCGAACACCGGGGAGCTGTTTTTT. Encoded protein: CASGQANTGELFF.

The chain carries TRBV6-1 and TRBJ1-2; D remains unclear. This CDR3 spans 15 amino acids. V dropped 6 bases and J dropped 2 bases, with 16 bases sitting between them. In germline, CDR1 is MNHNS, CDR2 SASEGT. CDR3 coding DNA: TGTGCCAGCAGGAGATACAAGGAACCCAACTATGGCTACACCTTC. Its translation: CASRRYKEPNYGYTF.

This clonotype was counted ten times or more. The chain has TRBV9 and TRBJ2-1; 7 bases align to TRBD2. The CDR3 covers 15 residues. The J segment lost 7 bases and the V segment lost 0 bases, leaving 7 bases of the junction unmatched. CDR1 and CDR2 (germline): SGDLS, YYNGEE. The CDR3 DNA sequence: TGTGCCAGCAGCGTAGCCGCGGGAGTAGGGAATGAGCAGTTCTTC. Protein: CASSVAAGVGNEQFF. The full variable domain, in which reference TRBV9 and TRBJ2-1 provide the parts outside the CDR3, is DSGVTQTPKHLITATGQRVTLRCSPRSGDLSVYWYQQSLDQGLQFLIQYYNGEERAKGNILERFSAQQFPDLHSELNLSSLELGDSALYFCASSVAAGVGNEQFFGPGTRLTVL.